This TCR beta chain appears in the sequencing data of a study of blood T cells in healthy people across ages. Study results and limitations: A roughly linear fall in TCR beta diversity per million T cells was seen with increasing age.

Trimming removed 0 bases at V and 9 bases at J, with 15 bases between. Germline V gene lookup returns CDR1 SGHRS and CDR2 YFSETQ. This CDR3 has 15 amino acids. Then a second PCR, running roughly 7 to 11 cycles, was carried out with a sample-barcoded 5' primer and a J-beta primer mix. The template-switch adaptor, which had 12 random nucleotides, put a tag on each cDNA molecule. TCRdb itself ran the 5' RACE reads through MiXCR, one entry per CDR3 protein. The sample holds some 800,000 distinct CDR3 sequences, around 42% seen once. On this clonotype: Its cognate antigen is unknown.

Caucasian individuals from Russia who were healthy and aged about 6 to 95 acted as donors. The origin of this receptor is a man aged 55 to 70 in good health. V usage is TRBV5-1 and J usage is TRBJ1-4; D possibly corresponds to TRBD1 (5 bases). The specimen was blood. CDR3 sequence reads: CASSLESSGRQKLFF. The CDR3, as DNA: TGCGCCAGCAGCTTGGAGAGTTCAGGGAGACAAAAACTGTTTTTT.